This T cell receptor (beta chain) was recovered during a study of beta chain features in type 1 diabetes. For the study at large: On cell yields, gender and age, patients and healthy donors were similar. Study-wide results and limits: TCRB CDR3s were moderately but significantly shorter in Type 1 diabetes patients in all four CD4+ subsets. The analysis here could not establish whether HLA type shapes TCRB rearrangement.

Based on CD45RO/CCR7/CD25/CD127/CD95/CD27, CD4+ regulatory, stem cell-like memory, naive and central memory cells were sorted. This CDR3 is 14 amino acids long. With 4 bases clipped from V and 9 bases from J, the junction kept 3 bases outside the gene matches. Germline loops: CDR1 MDHEN, CDR2 SYDVKM. The table lists this clone with many counts. Its antigen is unidentified. Sequencing targeted expressed TCRB transcripts, as all isolated RNA had been reverse transcribed. Generated by immunoSEQ multiplex PCR, the TCRdb table keeps only in-frame clones and is missing some. Of 250,000 to 300,000 clones in the sample, 8% were seen once.

Sample: central memory CD4+ T cells from blood. This TCR was recovered from a woman younger than 30 in good health. The rearrangement joins TRBV28 to TRBJ2-1; 13 positions match TRBD2. The CDR3 here is CASSYTSGRGEQFF. CDR3 bases: TGTGCCAGCAGTTACACTAGCGGGAGGGGTGAGCAGTTCTTC.